This TCR beta chain originates from a study of graft-versus-host responses after intestinal transplantation. Looking at the study overall: Each recipient received anti-thymocyte globulin induction, then tacrolimus and steroids for approximately three years. Findings of the study overall: Investigators detected GvH clones in recipient marrow, with some emerging earlier in ileum or blood. Early declines in HvG clones that occurred post-transplant were associated with peak circulating GvH clone levels. The study found high graft-versus-host to host-versus-graft clonal ratios in allografts of patients with graft-donor T cell macrochimerism.

The CDR3 consists of 13 residues. Germline CDR1 and CDR2: SGHVS and FQNEAQ. The V end lost 1 base, the J end lost 7 bases, and 8 bases lay between the germline ends. With regard to this clone: Its matching antigen is unknown.

Sequenced by immunoSEQ multiplex PCR; TCRdb stores in-frame clones only, minus some. Among about 66,000 clones listed, 80% to 95% were seen once. The source is a human donor who received an intestinal transplant. The sequences come from unstimulated CD8+ T cells sorted from spleen or lymph node cells, collected before intestinal transplant. This chain uses TRBV7-8 with TRBJ2-1; D is uncertain. For the CDR3, the DNA is TGTGCCAGCAGCTTAGGCAGTGGTAATGAGCAGTTCTTC. It encodes CASSLGSGNEQFF.